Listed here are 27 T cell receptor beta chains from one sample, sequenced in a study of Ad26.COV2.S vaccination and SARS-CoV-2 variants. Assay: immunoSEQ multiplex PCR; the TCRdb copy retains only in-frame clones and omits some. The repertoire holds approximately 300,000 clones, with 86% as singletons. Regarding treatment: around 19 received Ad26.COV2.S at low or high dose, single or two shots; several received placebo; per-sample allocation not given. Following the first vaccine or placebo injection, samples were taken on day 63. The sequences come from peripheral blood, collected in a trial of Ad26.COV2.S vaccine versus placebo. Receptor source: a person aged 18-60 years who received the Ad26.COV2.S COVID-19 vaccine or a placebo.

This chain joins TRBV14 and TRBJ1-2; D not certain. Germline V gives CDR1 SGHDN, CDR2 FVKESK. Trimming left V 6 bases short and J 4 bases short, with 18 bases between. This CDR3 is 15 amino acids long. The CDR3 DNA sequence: TGTGCCAGCAGTTTATCGGGTGCGGTCGGCTATGGCTACACCTTC. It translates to CASSLSGAVGYGYTF. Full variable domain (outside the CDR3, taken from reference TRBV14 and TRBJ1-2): EAGVTQFPSHSVIEKGQTVTLRCDPISGHDNLYWYRRVMGKEIKFLLHFVKESKQDESGMPNNRFLAERTGGTYSTLKVQPAELEDSGVYFCASSLSGAVGYGYTFGSGTRLTVV.

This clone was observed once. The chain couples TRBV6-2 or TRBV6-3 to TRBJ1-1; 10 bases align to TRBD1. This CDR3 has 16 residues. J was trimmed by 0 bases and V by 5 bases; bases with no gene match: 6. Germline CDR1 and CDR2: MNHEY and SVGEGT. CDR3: CASSQTGGLMNTEAFF. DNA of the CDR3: TGTGCCAGCAGTCAGACAGGGGGCCTCATGAACACTGAAGCTTTCTTT.

Here the CDR3 DNA reads TGTGCCAGCAGCGGTAATTCACCCCTCCACTTT. Translation: CASSGNSPLHF. The gene calls are TRBV12-3 or TRBV12-4 and TRBJ1-6; D gene ambiguous. The CDR3 extends over 11 amino acids. V was shortened by 6 bases and J by 6 bases, with 3 bases between the two germline ends.

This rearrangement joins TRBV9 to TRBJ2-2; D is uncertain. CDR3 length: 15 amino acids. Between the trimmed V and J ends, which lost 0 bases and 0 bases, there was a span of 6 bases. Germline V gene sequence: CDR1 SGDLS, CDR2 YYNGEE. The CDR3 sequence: CASSVESTNTGELFF. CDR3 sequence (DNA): TGTGCCAGCAGCGTAGAGTCGACGAACACCGGGGAGCTGTTTTTT.

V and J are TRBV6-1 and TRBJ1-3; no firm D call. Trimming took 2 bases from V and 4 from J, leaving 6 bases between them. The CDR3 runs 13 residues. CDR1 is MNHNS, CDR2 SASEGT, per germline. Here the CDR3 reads CASSEQRGNTIYF. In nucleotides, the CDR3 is TGTGCCAGCAGTGAACAGAGAGGAAACACCATATATTTT.

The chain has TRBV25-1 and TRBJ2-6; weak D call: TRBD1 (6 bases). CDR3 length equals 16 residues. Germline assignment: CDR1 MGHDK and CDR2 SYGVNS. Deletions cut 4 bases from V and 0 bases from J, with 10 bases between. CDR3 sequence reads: CASSADSPSGANVLTF. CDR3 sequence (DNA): TGTGCCAGCAGTGCGGACAGCCCCTCTGGGGCCAACGTCCTGACTTTC.

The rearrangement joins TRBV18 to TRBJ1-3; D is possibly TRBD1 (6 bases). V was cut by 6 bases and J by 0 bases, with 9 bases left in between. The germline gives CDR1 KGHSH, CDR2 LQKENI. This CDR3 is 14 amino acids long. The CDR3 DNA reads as TGTGCCAGCTCTCGGACAGTCTCTGGAAACACCATATATTTT. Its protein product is CASSRTVSGNTIYF.

The CDR3 coding sequence is TGTGCCATCAGTTCAGACAGGCCCTCTGGAAACACCATATATTTT. Protein product: CAISSDRPSGNTIYF. The chain is built from TRBV10-3 and TRBJ1-3; possible D gene TRBD1, 6 bases. The CDR3 runs to 15 residues. CDR1 and CDR2 (germline): ENHRY, SYGVKD. The V end lost 5 bases, the J end lost 0 bases, and 11 bases lay between the germline ends.

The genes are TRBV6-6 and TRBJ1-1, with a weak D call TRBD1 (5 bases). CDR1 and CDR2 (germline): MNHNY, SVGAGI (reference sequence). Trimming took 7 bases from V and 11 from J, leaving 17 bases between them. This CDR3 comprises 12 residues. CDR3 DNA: TGTGCCAGCAAGGGGACCCATAGCCTGGCTTTCTTT. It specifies CASKGTHSLAFF.

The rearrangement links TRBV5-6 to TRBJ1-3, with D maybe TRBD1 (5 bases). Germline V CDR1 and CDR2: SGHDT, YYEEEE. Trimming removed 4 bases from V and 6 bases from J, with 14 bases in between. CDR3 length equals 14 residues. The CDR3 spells CASSLTAALNTIYF. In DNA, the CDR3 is TGTGCCAGCAGCCTGACAGCCGCCCTAAACACCATATATTTT.

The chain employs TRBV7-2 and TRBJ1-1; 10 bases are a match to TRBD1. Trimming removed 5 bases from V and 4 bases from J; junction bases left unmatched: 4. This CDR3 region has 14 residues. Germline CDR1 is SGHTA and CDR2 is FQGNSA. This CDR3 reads CASSAGQGVTEAFF. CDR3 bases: TGTGCCAGCAGCGCCGGACAGGGGGTCACTGAAGCTTTCTTT. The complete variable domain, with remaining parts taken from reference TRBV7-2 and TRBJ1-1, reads GAGVSQSPSNKVTEKGKDVELRCDPISGHTALYWYRQSLGQGLEFLIYFQGNSAPDKSGLPSDRFSAERTGGSVSTLTIQRTQQEDSAVYLCASSAGQGVTEAFFGQGTRLTVV.

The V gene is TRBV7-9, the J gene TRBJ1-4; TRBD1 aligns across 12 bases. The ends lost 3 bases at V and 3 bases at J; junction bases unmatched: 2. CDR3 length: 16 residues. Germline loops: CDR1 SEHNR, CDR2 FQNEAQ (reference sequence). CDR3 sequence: CASSFGTGGSNEKLFF. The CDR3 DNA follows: TGTGCCAGCAGCTTTGGGACAGGGGGCTCTAATGAAAAACTGTTTTTT.

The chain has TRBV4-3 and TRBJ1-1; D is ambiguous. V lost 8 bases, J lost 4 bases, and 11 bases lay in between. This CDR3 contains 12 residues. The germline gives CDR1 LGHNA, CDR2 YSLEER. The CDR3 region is CASRGVGTEAFF. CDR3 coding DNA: TGCGCCAGCCGGGGAGTCGGCACTGAAGCTTTCTTT.

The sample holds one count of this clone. In DNA, the CDR3 is TGCGCCAGCAGTCAACGGGGCAGTAGTAGGAACACCATATATTTT. Amino acids: CASSQRGSSRNTIYF. The J gene is TRBJ1-3, the V gene TRBV23-1; maybe TRBD1 (5 bases). TRBV23-1 is an ORF, with its function uncertain. The CDR3 consists of 15 residues. V shed 2 bases and J shed 7 bases, with 15 bases lying between them.

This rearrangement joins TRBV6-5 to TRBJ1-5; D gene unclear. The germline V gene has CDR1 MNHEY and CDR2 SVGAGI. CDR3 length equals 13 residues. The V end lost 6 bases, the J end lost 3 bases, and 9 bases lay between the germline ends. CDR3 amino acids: CASSRRTNQPQHF. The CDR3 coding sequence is TGTGCCAGCAGCCGACGGACCAATCAGCCCCAGCATTTT.

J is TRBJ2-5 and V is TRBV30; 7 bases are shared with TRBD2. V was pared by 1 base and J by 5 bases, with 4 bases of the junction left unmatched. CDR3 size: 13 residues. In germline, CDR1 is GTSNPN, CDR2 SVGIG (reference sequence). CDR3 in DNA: TGTGCCTGGAGTGGGCACGGGAGGGAGACCCAGTACTTC. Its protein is CAWSGHGRETQYF.

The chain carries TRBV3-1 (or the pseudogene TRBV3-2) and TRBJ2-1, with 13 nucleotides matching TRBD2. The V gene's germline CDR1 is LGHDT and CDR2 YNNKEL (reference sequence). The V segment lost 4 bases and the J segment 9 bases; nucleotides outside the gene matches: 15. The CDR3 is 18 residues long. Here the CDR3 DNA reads TGTGCCAGCAGCCCCTCCCTTGGACTAGCGGGGGCCGGGGGTGAGCAGTTCTTC. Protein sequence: CASSPSLGLAGAGGEQFF.

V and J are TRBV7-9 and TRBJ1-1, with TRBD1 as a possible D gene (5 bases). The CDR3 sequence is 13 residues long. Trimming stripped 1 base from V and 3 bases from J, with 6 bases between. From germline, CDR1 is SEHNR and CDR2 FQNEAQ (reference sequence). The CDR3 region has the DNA TGTGCCAGCAGCTTAGTCAGGGACACTGAAGCTTTCTTT. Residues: CASSLVRDTEAFF.

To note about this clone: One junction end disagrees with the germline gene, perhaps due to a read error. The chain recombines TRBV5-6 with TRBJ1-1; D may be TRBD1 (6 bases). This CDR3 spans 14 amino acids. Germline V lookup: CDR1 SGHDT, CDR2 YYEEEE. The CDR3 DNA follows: TGTGCCAGCTGCTTCGACCGGGGGCCGGGTGAAGCTTTCTTT. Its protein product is CASCFDRGPGEAFF.

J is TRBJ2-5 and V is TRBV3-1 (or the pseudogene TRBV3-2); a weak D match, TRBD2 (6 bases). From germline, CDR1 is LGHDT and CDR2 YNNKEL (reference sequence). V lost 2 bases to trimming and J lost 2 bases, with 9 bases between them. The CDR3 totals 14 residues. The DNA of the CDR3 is TGTGCCAGCAGCCAACGTAGCGGTCAAGAGACCCAGTACTTC. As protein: CASSQRSGQETQYF.

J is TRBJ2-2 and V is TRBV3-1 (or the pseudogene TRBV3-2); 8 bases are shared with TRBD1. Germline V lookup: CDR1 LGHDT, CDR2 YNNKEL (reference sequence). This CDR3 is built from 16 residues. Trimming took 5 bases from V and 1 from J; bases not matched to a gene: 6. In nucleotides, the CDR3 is TGTGCCAGCAGCTACACCGGGACAGGGAACACCGGGGAGCTGTTTTTT. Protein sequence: CASSYTGTGNTGELFF.

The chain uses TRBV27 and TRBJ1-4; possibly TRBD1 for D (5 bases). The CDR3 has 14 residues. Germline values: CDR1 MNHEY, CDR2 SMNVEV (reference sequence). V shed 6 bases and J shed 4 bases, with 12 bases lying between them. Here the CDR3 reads CASSPRGVNEKLFF. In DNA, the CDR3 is TGTGCCAGCAGCCCACGAGGGGTTAATGAAAAACTGTTTTTT.

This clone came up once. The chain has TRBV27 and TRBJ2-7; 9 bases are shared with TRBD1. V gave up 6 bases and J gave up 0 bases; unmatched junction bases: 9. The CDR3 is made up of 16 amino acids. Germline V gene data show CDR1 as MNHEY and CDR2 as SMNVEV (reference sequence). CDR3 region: CASRPLTGGNSYEQYF. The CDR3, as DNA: TGTGCCAGCAGACCCTTAACAGGGGGCAACTCCTACGAGCAGTACTTC.

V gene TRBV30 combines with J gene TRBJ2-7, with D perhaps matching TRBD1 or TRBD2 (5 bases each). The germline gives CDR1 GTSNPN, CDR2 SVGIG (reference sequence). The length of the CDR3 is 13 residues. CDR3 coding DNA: TGTGCTCGGGACGGCGAAAGCTCCTACGAGCAGTACTTC. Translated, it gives CARDGESSYEQYF.

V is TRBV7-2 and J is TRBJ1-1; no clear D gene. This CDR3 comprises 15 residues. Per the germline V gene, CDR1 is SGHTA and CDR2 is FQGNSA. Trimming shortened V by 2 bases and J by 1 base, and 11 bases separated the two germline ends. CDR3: CASSLLGVGNTEAFF. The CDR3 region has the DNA TGTGCCAGCAGCTTACTTGGAGTAGGGAACACTGAAGCTTTCTTT. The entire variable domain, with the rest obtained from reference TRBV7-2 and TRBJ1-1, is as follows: GAGVSQSPSNKVTEKGKDVELRCDPISGHTALYWYRQSLGQGLEFLIYFQGNSAPDKSGLPSDRFSAERTGGSVSTLTIQRTQQEDSAVYLCASSLLGVGNTEAFFGQGTRLTVV.

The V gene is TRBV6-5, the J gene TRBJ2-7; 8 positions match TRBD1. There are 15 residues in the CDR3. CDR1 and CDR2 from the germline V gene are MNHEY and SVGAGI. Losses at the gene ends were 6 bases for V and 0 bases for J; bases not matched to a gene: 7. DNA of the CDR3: TGTGCCAGCAGCCTCTGGACAGGGTCCTCCTACGAGCAGTACTTC. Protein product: CASSLWTGSSYEQYF.

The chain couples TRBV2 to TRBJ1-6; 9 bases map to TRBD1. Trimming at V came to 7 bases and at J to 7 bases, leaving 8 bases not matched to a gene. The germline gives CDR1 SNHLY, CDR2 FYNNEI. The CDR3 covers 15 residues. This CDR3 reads CASTWTGVRNSPLHF. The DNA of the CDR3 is TGTGCCAGCACTTGGACAGGGGTTCGGAATTCACCCCTCCACTTT.